These 5 T cell receptor beta chains were all obtained from the same sample, sequenced in a study of beta chain features in type 1 diabetes. Every bit of the isolated RNA underwent reverse transcription, so sequencing read expressed TCRB transcripts. Clones were read by immunoSEQ multiplex PCR, and TCRdb kept only the in-frame ones, dropping some. The table records around 160,000 clones, roughly 9% of them present only once. Study-level points and caveats: Moderately but significantly shorter TCRB CDR3s were found in Type 1 diabetes patients in all four CD4+ subsets.

For these TCRs, the target antigens are not known. Sequenced sample: central memory CD4+ T cells from blood. The receptors derive from a woman in her 30s with type 1 diabetes.

At least ten counts were recorded for this clone. The chain is built from TRBV7-3 and TRBJ2-2, with D hard to call. The V end lost 5 bases, the J end lost 1 base, and 8 bases lay between the germline ends. The V gene's germline CDR1 is SGHTA and CDR2 FQGTGA. The CDR3 sequence is 14 residues long. CDR3 residues: CASSTDGNTGELFF. CDR3 sequence (DNA): TGTGCCAGCAGCACAGACGGGAACACCGGGGAGCTGTTTTTT.

This clone was observed a handful of times. The chain uses TRBV27 and TRBJ2-1; the D gene is possibly TRBD2 (6 bases). CDR1 is MNHEY, CDR2 SMNVEV, per germline (reference sequence). This CDR3 is built from 14 residues. Trimming stripped 5 bases from V and 4 bases from J, with 12 bases between. In nucleotides, the CDR3 is TGTGCCAGCAGTAAACCGGGACTGTACAATGAGCAGTTCTTC. Protein sequence: CASSKPGLYNEQFF.

The chain carries TRBV2 and TRBJ1-1, with D maybe TRBD1 (6 bases). V was cut by 6 bases and J by 1 base, with 9 bases left in between. The germline V gene has CDR1 SNHLY and CDR2 FYNNEI. The CDR3 has 13 residues. In DNA form, the CDR3 reads TGTGCCAGCAGCCAGGACAGGAACACTGAAGCTTTCTTT. Protein product: CASSQDRNTEAFF.

This clone was seen a few times. This chain uses TRBV6-6 with TRBJ2-3; 8 bases align to TRBD2. Germline assignment: CDR1 MNHNY and CDR2 SVGAGI (reference sequence). The CDR3 sequence is 15 residues long. Trimming removed 6 bases from V and 0 bases from J; junction bases left unmatched: 5. CDR3 in DNA: TGTGCCAGCAGGGAACTAGCGGATAGCACAGATACGCAGTATTTT. It is translated as CASRELADSTDTQYF.

This clone showed up just a few times. The V gene is TRBV5-4, the J gene TRBJ1-1, with no clear D. Trimming pared 0 bases from V and 5 bases from J, leaving 17 bases between. The CDR3 has 16 residues. Per the germline V gene, CDR1 is SGHNT and CDR2 is YYREEE (reference sequence). CDR3 in amino acids: CASSLDLVSGGTEAFF. CDR3 DNA sequence: TGTGCCAGCAGCTTGGATCTTGTGTCGGGCGGGACTGAAGCTTTCTTT.